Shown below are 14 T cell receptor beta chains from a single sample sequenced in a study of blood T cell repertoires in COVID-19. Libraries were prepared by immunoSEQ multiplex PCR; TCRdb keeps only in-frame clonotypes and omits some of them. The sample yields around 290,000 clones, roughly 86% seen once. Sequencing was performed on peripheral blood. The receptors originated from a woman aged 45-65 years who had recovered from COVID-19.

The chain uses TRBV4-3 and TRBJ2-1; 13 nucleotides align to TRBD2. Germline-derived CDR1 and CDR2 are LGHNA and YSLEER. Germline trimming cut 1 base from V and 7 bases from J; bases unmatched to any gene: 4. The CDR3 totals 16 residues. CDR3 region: CASSQAGTSGTNEQFF. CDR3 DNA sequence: TGCGCCAGCAGCCAAGCGGGGACTAGCGGGACGAATGAGCAGTTCTTC.

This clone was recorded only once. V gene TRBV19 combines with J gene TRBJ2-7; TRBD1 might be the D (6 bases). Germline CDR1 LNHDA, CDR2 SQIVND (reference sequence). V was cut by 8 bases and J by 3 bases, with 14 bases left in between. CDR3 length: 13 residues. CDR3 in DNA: TGTGCCAGTCGGGACACGAGTTTCTACGAGCAGTACTTC. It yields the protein CASRDTSFYEQYF.

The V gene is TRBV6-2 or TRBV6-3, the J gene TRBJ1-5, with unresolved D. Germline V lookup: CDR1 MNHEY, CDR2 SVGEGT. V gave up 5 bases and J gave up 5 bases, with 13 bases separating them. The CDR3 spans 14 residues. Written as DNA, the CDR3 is TGTGCCAGCAGTGCTTCCGGGAGACATCAGCCCCAGCATTTT. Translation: CASSASGRHQPQHF.

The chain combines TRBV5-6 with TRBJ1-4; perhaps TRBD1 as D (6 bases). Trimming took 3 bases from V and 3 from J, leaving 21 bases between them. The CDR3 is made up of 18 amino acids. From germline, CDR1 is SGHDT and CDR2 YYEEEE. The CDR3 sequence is CASSSTIGGGAPNEKLFF. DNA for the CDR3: TGTGCCAGCAGCTCCACGATTGGTGGGGGGGCCCCTAATGAAAAACTGTTTTTT. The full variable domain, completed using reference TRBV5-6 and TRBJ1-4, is DAGVTQSPTHLIKTRGQQVTLRCSPKSGHDTVSWYQQALGQGPQFIFQYYEEEERQRGNFPDRFSGHQFPNYSSELNVNALLLGDSALYLCASSSTIGGGAPNEKLFFGSGTQLSVL.

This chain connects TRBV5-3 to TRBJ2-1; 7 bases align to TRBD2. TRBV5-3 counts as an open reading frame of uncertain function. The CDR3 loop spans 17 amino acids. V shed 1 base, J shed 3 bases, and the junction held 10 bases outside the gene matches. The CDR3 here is CARSLRGEGLVYNEQFF. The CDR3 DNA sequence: TGTGCCAGAAGCTTGCGGGGGGAGGGACTCGTCTACAATGAGCAGTTCTTC.

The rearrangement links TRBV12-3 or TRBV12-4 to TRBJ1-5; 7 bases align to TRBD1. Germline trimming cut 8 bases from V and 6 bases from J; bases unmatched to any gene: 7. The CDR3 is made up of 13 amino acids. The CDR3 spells CASSTGSSQPQHF. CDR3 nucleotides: TGTGCCAGCTCGACAGGGTCCTCTCAGCCCCAGCATTTT.

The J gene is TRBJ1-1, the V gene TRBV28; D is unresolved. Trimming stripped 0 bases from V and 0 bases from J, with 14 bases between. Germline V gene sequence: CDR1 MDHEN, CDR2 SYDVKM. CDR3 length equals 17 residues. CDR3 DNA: TGTGCCAGCAGTTTATGGTCGCGGGGTCTCATGAACACTGAAGCTTTCTTT. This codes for CASSLWSRGLMNTEAFF. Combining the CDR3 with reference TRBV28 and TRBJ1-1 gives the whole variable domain DVKVTQSSRYLVKRTGEKVFLECVQDMDHENMFWYRQDPGLGLRLIYFSYDVKMKEKGDIPEGYSVSREKKERFSLILESASTNQTSMYLCASSLWSRGLMNTEAFFGQGTRLTVV.

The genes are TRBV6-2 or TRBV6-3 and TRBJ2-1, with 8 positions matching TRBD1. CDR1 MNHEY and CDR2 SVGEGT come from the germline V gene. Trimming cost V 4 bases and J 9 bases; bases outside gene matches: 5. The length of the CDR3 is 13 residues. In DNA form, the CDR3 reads TGTGCCAGCAGTTTGGGACAGGCCGGTGAGCAGTTCTTC. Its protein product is CASSLGQAGEQFF.

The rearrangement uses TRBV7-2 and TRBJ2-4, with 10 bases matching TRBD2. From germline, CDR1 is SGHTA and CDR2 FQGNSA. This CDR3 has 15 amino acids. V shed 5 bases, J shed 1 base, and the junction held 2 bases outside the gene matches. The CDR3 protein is CASSTSGEAKNIQYF. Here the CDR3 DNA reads TGTGCCAGCAGCACTAGCGGGGAGGCCAAAAACATTCAGTACTTC.

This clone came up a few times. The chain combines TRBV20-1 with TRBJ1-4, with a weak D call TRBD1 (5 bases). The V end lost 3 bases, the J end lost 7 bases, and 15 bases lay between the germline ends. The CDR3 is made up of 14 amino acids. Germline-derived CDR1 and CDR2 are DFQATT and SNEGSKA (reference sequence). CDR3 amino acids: CSASKGPKSEKLFF. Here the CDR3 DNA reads TGCAGTGCTAGTAAGGGGCCTAAGAGTGAAAAACTGTTTTTT.

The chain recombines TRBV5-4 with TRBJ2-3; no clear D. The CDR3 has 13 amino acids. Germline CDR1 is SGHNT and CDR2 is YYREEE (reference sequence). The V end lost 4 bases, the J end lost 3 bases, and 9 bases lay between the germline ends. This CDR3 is CASSPGSTDTQYF. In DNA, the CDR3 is TGTGCCAGCAGCCCAGGAAGTACAGATACGCAGTATTTT.

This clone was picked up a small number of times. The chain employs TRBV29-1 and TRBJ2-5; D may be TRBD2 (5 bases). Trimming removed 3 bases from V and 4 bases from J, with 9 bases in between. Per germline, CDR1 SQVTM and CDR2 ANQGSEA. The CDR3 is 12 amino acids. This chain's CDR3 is CSVDILGETQYF. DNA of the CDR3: TGCAGCGTTGACATACTAGGAGAGACCCAGTACTTC.

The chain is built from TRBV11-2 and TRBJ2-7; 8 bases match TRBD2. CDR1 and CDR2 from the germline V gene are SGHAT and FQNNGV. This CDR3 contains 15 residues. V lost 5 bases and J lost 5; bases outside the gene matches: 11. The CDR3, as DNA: TGTGCCAGCAGCCAACTAGCGGAAGAGGGCAACGAGCAGTACTTC. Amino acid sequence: CASSQLAEEGNEQYF.

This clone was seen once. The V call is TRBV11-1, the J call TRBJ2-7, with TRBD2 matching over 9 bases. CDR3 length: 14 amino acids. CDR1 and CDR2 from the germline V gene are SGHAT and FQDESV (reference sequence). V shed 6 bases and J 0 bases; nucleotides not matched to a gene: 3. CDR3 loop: CASSQRGASYEQYF. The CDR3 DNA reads TGTGCCAGCAGTCAGCGGGGGGCCTCCTACGAGCAGTACTTC.